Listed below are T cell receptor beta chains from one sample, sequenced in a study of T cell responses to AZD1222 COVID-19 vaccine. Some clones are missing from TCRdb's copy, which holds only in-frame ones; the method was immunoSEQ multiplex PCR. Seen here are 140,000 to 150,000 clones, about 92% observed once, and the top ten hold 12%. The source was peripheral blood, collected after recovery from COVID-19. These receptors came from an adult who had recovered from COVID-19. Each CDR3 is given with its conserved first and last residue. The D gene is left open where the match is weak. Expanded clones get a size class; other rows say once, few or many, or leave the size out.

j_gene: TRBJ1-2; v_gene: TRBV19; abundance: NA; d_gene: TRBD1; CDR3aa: CASRFDRGRDYGYTF; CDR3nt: TGTGCCAGTAGATTCGACAGGGGAAGAGACTATGGCTACACCTTC
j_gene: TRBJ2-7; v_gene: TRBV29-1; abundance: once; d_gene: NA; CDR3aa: CSVELLAGTSSYEQYF; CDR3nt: TGCAGCGTTGAACTCCTGGCGGGGACGAGCTCCTACGAGCAGTACTTC
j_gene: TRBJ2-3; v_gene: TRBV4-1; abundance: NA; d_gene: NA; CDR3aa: CASSQGRAGLPTDTQYF; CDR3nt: TGCGCCAGCAGCCAAGGCCGTGCGGGCCTCCCCACAGATACGCAGTATTTT
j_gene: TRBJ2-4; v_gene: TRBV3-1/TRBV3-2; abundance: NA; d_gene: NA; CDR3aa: CASSQGGLAKNIQYF; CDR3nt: TGTGCCAGCAGCCAAGGTGGCCTAGCCAAAAACATTCAGTACTTC
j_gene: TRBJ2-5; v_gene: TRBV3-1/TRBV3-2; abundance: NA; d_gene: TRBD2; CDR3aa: CASSLRSGRQETQYF; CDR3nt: TGTGCCAGCAGCCTGCGGAGCGGGAGACAAGAGACCCAGTACTTC
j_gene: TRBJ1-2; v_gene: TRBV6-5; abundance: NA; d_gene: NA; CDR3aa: CASREGSGYGYTF; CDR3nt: TGTGCCAGCAGGGAGGGGTCGGGCTATGGCTACACCTTC
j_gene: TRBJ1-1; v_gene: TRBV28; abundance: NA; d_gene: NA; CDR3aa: CASREGVGAFF; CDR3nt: TGTGCCAGCAGGGAGGGAGTCGGAGCTTTCTTT
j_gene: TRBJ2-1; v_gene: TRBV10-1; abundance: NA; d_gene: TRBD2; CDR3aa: CASSEGGRGSYNEQFF; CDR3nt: TGCGCCAGCAGTGAGGGCGGGAGAGGTTCCTACAATGAGCAGTTCTTC
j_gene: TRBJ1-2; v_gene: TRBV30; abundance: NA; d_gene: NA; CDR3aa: CAWSRQAGGYTF; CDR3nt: TGTGCCTGGAGTAGGCAGGCAGGAGGCTACACCTTC
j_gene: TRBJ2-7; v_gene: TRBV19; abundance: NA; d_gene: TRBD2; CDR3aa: CASRLAGRYEQYF; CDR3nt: TGTGCCAGTAGACTAGCGGGACGCTACGAGCAGTACTTC
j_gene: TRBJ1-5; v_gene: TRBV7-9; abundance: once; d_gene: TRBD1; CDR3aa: CASSPAGGPHQPQHF; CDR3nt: TGTGCCAGCAGCCCAGCAGGGGGCCCCCATCAGCCCCAGCATTTT
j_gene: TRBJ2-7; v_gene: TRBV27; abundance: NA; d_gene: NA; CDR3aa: CASSLGRTSSSYEQYF; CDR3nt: TGTGCCAGCAGTTTAGGACGAACTAGTTCTTCCTACGAGCAGTACTTC
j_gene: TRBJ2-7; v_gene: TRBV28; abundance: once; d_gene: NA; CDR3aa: CASRNPRDEQYF; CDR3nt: TGTGCCAGCAGGAACCCGAGGGACGAGCAGTACTTC
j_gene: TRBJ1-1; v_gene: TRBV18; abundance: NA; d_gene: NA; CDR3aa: CASSYLRTETGTEAFF; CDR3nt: TGTGCCAGCTCTTACCTCAGGACCGAGACGGGCACTGAAGCTTTCTTT
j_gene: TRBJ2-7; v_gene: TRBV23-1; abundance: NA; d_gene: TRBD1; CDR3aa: CASRPRDRSYEQYF; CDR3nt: TGCGCCAGCAGACCCCGGGACAGATCCTACGAGCAGTACTTC
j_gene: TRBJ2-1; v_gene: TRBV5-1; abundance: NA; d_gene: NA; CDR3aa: CASSPSPGHPGGEQFF; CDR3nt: TGCGCCAGCAGCCCCTCCCCGGGACACCCTGGAGGTGAGCAGTTCTTC
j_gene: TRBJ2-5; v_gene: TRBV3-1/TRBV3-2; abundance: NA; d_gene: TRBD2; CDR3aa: CASSRRTGLASQETQYF; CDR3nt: TGTGCCAGCAGCCGACGTACAGGACTAGCTTCCCAAGAGACCCAGTACTTC
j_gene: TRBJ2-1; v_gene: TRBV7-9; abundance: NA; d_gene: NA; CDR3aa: CASSGDSYNEQFF; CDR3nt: TGTGCCAGCAGCGGCGACTCCTACAATGAGCAGTTCTTC
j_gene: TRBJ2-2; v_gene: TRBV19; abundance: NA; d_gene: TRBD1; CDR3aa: CASSKGQGPNTGELFF; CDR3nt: TGTGCCAGTAGTAAAGGACAGGGCCCGAACACCGGGGAGCTGTTTTTT
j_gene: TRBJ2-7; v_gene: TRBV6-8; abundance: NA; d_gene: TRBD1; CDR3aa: CASSTGGGLGSCEQYF; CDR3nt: TGTGCCAGCAGCACAGGGGGCGGTCTTGGATCATGCGAGCAGTACTTC
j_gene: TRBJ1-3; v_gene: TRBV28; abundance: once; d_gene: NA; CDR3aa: CASSLQGNTIYF; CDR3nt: TGTGCCAGCAGTTTACAGGGAAACACCATATATTTT
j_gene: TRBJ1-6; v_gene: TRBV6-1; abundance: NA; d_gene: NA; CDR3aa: CASSELGTQNSPLHF; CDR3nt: TGTGCCAGCAGTGAATTGGGGACACAGAATTCACCCCTCCACTTT
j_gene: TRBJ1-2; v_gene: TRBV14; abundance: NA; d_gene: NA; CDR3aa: CASSQDPPRGGYTF; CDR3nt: TGTGCCAGCAGCCAAGATCCACCTCGCGGGGGCTACACCTTC
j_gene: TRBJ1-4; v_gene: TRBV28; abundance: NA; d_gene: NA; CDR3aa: CASRRGRDNEKLFF; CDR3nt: TGTGCCAGCAGAAGAGGTAGGGACAATGAAAAACTGTTTTTT
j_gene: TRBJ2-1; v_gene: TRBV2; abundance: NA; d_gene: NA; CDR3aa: CASSVGSGQFF; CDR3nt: TGTGCCAGCAGTGTGGGGTCAGGGCAGTTCTTC
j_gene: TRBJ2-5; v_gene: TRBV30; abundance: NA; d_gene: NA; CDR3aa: CAWRKAVARTQYF; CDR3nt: TGTGCCTGGAGGAAGGCAGTCGCCCGGACCCAGTACTTC
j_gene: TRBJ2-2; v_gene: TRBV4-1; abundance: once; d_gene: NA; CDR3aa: CASSHNTRDYTGELFF; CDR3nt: TGCGCCAGCAGCCACAATACCCGTGATTACACCGGGGAGCTGTTTTTT
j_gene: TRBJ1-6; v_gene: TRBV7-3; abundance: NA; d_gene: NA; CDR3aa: CASSLGAGQGSPLHF; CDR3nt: TGTGCCAGCAGCTTAGGTGCAGGCCAGGGTTCACCCCTCCACTTT
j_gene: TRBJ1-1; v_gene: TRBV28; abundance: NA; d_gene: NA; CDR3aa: CASRTTGQGAFF; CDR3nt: TGTGCCAGCAGGACCACTGGGCAGGGGGCTTTCTTT